This T cell receptor (beta chain) is drawn from a study of blood T cells in healthy people across ages. Germline assignment: CDR1 SGHVS and CDR2 FNYEAQ. Between the trimmed V and J ends, which lost 1 base and 8 bases, there was a span of 14 bases. The CDR3 contains 14 residues. It was with a sample-barcoded 5' primer and a J-beta primer mix that a second PCR of about 6 to 11 cycles was run. Through a template-switch adaptor with 12 random nucleotides, each cDNA molecule received a tag. One entry per CDR3 protein, called by TCRdb with MiXCR from the 5' RACE reads. The data contain 1.5 million or so distinct CDR3 sequences, 35% to 45% of them singletons.

Sequencing input: blood. This TCR derives from a woman in her late teens or twenties in good health. This sequence joins TRBV7-6 and TRBJ2-5; no definite D call. The CDR3 DNA follows: TGTGCCAGCAGCTTAGGGCAGGACGGGTTAACCCAGTACTTC. This translates into CASSLGQDGLTQYF.